One T cell receptor (beta chain) is described in this entry. The specificity of this receptor is unknown. No base qualities exist here, and no much larger clone lies one base off it. The library was generated by 5' RACE. Sequenced using a NextSeq 500. Unique molecular identifiers were attached to individual cDNA molecules in the TCR library protocol so that sequencing error and PCR bias could be corrected. Sequencing covered both TCR alpha and beta chains, and within each sample the abundances of alpha and beta sequences were tightly co-correlated. The paper's processing steps were these. V gene, J gene and CDR3 annotation of TCR sequences was performed with Decombinator V4. Expanded TCRs were defined as changing significantly between any two time points under a Poisson model with p below 0.0001. TCR abundances were normalised to the total number of TCRs sequenced in each sample and reported as counts per million. A search of VDJdb, accessed on 1 November 2021, was run for TCRs annotated to CMV, EBV and SARS-CoV-2, with TCRs annotated for multiple antigens excluded. The raw public data were reprocessed by TCRdb itself: fastp quality trimming at Q25, MiXCR clonotype calling, in-frame beta chains only. Each CDR3 protein gets just one entry, which takes the most common genes and DNA from the rows behind it. In this record, the V and J calls reflect TCRdb's handling and not the investigators' own analysis. The sample profile shows around 44,000 distinct CDR3 sequences; 7.7% of them were found once. Roughly 5.9% of the sample is in the top ten clones.

These data originate in a study of early T cells in non-severe SARS-CoV-2 infection (dated by TCRdb to about 2021). In the study overall: TCR sequencing used bulk RNA from unsorted whole blood, so alpha and beta chains could not be paired. The paper as a whole reports these results and caveats: VDJdb matching was skewed toward anti-spike CD8 responses, so virus-specific expansions were likely underestimated and private and CD4 specificities were missed.

A case-control design nested within a healthcare worker cohort in London, UK, was used, with weekly nasopharyngeal swab PCR tests and blood sampling performed. Healthcare workers were recruited between 23 and 31 March 2020, during the week of the UK lockdown, and were followed weekly for up to roughly 16 weeks. Sequencing was done on a sample of whole blood. This sequence was found in an adult who was a healthcare worker with PCR-confirmed SARS-CoV-2 infection or an uninfected control (not recorded which).

The sequenced DNA is TGTGCCAGCAGCCCCGCAGACAGTACTAACTATGGCTACACCTTC. Its translation is CASSPADSTNYGYTF. The receptor chain draws on TRBV4-2 and TRBJ1-2, and TRBD1 may be the D gene, going by 5 matching bases. The germline V gene sets CDR1 to LGHNA and CDR2 to YNFKEQ. The V end loses 4 bases and the J end loses 0 bases, and a stretch of 12 bases separates them. The CDR3 starts with the cysteine, ends with the phenylalanine, and has 15 residues. The CDR3 DNA has 45 bases and is translated from base 1.